This TCR beta chain came from a study of blood T cell repertoires in COVID-19 (TCRdb year 2020). In the study overall: Collaborator samples came from the United States, Italy and Spain and covered acute and convalescent phases of COVID-19. The prospective study material was composed of cDNA or gDNA derived from T cells, B-cell-depleted T cells, or PBMCs. The dataset comprised deeply sampled blood TCRbeta repertoires from subjects exposed to, actively infected with, or recovered from COVID-19. A freely available public database, intended as a resource for researchers studying the immune response to SARS-CoV-2, is where the repertoires were released. Samples were obtained from the ongoing ImmuneRACE study (first 160 participants) and from about 1,300 subjects provided by 6 global collaborators. Sample metadata almost always included a de-identified subject ID, COVID-19 status, age in years and sex. HLA class I and class II types, where available, came from metadata supplied by the sample provider rather than from assay-based typing. What the research found in general, with its limitations: How much clinical and demographic metadata was included differed by source and by participant, and the metadata was provided uncurated.

TCRbeta CDR3 regions were amplified from genomic DNA using the immunoSEQ Assay, a bias-controlled multiplex PCR. Per the source publication's procedure: Nucleated cell counts per sample were estimated from amplification of reference gene primers within the assay. To quantify the absolute abundance of each unique TCRbeta CDR3 rearrangement, sequence reads were collapsed and filtered. For each sample, productive Simpson clonality was calculated as the square root of Simpson's diversity index across productive rearrangements. TCRdb carries this immuneACCESS record with in-frame sequences only. Its versions omit some clonotypes, under half of them owing to an unresolved V gene in the studies checked, with the rest unexplained. V and J calls plus clone size are reproduced from that table; the DNA served to infer D and trimming. For this sample the table gives hundreds of thousands of clones, of which roughly nine tenths were detected only once. The biggest ten clones account for 0.9% to 1.2% of the sample.

A word on this clone: Its antigen specificity is not known. Base qualities were left out, and no much larger clone turns up one base away.

Participants in the prospective study were aged roughly 18 to 89 years, lived in approximately 26 United States geographic areas, and enrolled through a virtual design. To assign participants to cohorts, the prospective study relied on clinical history that participants themselves reported in a screening survey and a study questionnaire. For ImmuneRACE Cohort 3, a participant was defined as recovered based on two consecutive negative NP/OP PCR tests, clearance by a healthcare professional, or resolution of symptoms. In the prospective study, mobile phlebotomists collected whole blood, serum and a nasopharyngeal or oropharyngeal swab from each participant. Prospective study participants could optionally give additional blood draws and questionnaires over an approximately two-month period. Prospective study blood samples were shipped either frozen or at room temperature before DNA extraction. The cysteine opens and the phenylalanine closes a CDR3 of 14 amino acids. Just CDR3 DNA is preserved here, 42 bases in frame from base 1. CDR1 and CDR2 (SGDLS, YYNGEE) derive from the germline V gene. The junction shows trimming of 4 bases on V and 9 bases on J, and the gene matches do not reach 9 bases of it.

This chain joins TRBV9 to TRBJ2-1, with TRBD1 identical over 8 junction bases. The clonotype originates from a man in his thirties or forties who had recovered from COVID-19. The sample consisted of PBMCs or T cells enriched from blood (not recorded which). The bases are TGTGCCAGCAGCAAACGGACAGGGTGGGCTGAGCAGTTCTTC. Its protein is CASSKRTGWAEQFF.